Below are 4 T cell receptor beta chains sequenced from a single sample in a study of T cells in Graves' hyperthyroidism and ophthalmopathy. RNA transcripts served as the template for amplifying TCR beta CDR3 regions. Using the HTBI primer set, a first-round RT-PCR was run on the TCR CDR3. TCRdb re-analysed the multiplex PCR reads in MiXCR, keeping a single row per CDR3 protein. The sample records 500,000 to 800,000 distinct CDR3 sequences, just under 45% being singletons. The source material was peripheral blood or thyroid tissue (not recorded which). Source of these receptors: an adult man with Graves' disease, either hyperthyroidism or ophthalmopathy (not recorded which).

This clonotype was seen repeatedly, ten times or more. This chain's CDR3 is CASRLTGETQYF. CDR3 DNA sequence: TGTGCCAGCAGGCTAACAGGGGAGACCCAGTACTTC. V usage is TRBV11-2 and J usage is TRBJ2-5; a possible D gene is TRBD1 (6 bases). This CDR3 contains 12 residues. Trimming cost V 6 bases and J 5 bases, with 10 bases left between them. Germline CDR1 reads SGHAT; CDR2 reads FQNNGV.

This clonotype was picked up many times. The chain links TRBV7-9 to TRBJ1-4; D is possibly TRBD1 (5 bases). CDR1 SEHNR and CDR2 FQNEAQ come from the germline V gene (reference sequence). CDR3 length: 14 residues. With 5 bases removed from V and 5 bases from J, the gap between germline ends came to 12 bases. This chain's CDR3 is CASSPGPENEKLFF. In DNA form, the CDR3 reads TGTGCCAGCAGCCCGGGACCAGAGAATGAAAAACTGTTTTTT.

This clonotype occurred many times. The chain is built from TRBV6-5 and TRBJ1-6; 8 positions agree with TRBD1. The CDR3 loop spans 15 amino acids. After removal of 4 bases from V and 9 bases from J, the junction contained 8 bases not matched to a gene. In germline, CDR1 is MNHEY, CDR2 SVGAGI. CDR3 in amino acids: CASSLDGQGGSPLHF. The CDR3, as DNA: TGTGCCAGCAGTTTAGACGGACAGGGAGGTTCACCCCTCCACTTT.

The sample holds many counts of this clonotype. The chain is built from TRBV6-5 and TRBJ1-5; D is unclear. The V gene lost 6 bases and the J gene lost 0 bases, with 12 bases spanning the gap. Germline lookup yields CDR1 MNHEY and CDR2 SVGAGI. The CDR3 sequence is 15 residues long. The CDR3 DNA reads TGTGCCAGCAGCTCGGACGGCTATAGCAATCAGCCCCAGCATTTT. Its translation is CASSSDGYSNQPQHF.